What follows are 11 T cell receptor beta chains derived from one specimen sequenced in a study of shared clonotypes between healthy human individuals. Here immunoSEQ multiplex PCR was the method, and the copy in TCRdb shows in-frame clones only, minus some. The sample records a few million clones, roughly 90% being singletons. Sequencing was done on a sample of naive CD4+ T cells from PBMCs. Described subset: CD45RA+ positively selected. The receptors come from a man aged 18 to 29 in good health. Some clones in this sample may be carry-over from other donors' samples.

The V call is TRBV13, the J call TRBJ2-7; 10 bases fit TRBD2. The germline gives CDR1 PRHDT, CDR2 FYEKMQ (reference sequence). The V and J ends lost 10 bases and 2 bases, in that order; junction bases with no gene match: 17. This CDR3 comprises 17 residues. The CDR3 loop reads CATSRGSGRPLAYEQYF. The CDR3 DNA reads as TGTGCCACCTCCCGTGGTAGCGGGAGGCCTCTTGCCTACGAGCAGTACTTC.

The gene calls are TRBV11-3 and TRBJ1-3; weak D call: TRBD1 (6 bases). The CDR3 runs to 15 residues. V gave up 1 base and J gave up 0 bases, with 7 bases separating them. CDR1 SGHNT and CDR2 YENEEA come from the germline V gene. CDR3 sequence: CASSLGRGSGNTIYF. CDR3 DNA sequence: TGTGCCAGCAGCTTAGGCAGGGGCTCTGGAAACACCATATATTTT.

The rearrangement joins TRBV5-1 to TRBJ1-6; D gene ambiguous. V lost 2 bases to trimming and J lost 8 bases, with 11 bases between them. This CDR3 is built from 14 residues. Germline values: CDR1 SGHRS, CDR2 YFSETQ. CDR3 amino acids: CASSFAGSDSPLHF. The CDR3 DNA follows: TGCGCCAGCAGCTTTGCGGGTTCTGATTCACCCCTCCACTTT.

The CDR3 DNA sequence: TGTGCCAGCAGCCCGGGGACTATTCAAGATACGCAGTATTTT. Translated, it gives CASSPGTIQDTQYF. The V and J genes are TRBV5-4 and TRBJ2-3; 7 nucleotides line up with TRBD2. The germline gives CDR1 SGHNT, CDR2 YYREEE (reference sequence). The CDR3 runs to 14 residues. Trimming at V came to 4 bases and at J to 5 bases, leaving 7 bases not matched to a gene.

Of note for this clone: This CDR3 is also generated by other DNA sequences in the sample. The chain links TRBV15 to TRBJ2-5; no clear D gene. The CDR3 spans 12 residues. Germline loops: CDR1 LNHNV, CDR2 YYDKDF (reference sequence). The V and J ends lost 3 bases and 5 bases respectively, with 7 bases between them. CDR3: CATSRVGETQYF. The CDR3 DNA reads TGTGCCACCAGCAGGGTAGGGGAGACCCAGTACTTC. Variable domain in full (rest from reference TRBV15 and TRBJ2-5): DAMVIQNPRYQVTQFGKPVTLSCSQTLNHNVMYWYQQKSSQAPKLLFHYYDKDFNNEADTPDNFQSRRPNTSFCFLDIRSPGLGDTAMYLCATSRVGETQYFGPGTRLLVL.

Concerning this clone itself: This sample also contains other DNA sequences that code for the same CDR3. The chain carries TRBV20-1 and TRBJ2-7; no firm D call. CDR3 length: 11 amino acids. Trimming left V 6 bases short and J 4 bases short, with 10 bases between. Germline V gene sequence: CDR1 DFQATT, CDR2 SNEGSKA (reference sequence). DNA of the CDR3: TGCAGTGCCCAAACCGGGTACGAGCAGTACTTC. Translated, it gives CSAQTGYEQYF.

This clone showed up just a few times. The chain joins TRBV7-9 to TRBJ1-2, with 10 bases that match TRBD1. V gave up 5 bases and J gave up 6 bases; unmatched junction bases: 6. The CDR3 runs 14 residues. Germline V gene lookup returns CDR1 SEHNR and CDR2 FQNEAQ (reference sequence). CDR3 DNA: TGTGCCAGCAGCCCGACAGGGGGCGGGGATGGCTACACCTTC. The encoded protein is CASSPTGGGDGYTF.

As DNA, the CDR3 is TGTGCCAGCAGCTTAGAATTTCACTTCTCTGGGGCCAACGTCCTGACTTTC. Amino acid sequence: CASSLEFHFSGANVLTF. This chain uses TRBV11-2 with TRBJ2-6; D unclear. The germline CDR1 and CDR2 sequences are SGHAT and FQNNGV. The V and J ends lost 0 bases and 0 bases respectively, with 9 bases between them. The length of the CDR3 is 17 residues.

This chain links TRBV2 with TRBJ2-4; a possible D gene is TRBD2 (6 bases). Germline V gene lookup returns CDR1 SNHLY and CDR2 FYNNEI. The CDR3 extends over 14 amino acids. V lost 7 bases, J lost 3 bases, and 13 bases lay in between. This CDR3 is CASTVAAYKNIQYF. The CDR3, as DNA: TGTGCCAGCACCGTAGCGGCATACAAAAACATTCAGTACTTC.

The V call is TRBV6-6, the J call TRBJ1-5; no clear D. Trimming pared 4 bases from V and 0 bases from J, leaving 13 bases between. The CDR3 totals 16 residues. Germline V gene sequence: CDR1 MNHNY, CDR2 SVGAGI (reference sequence). The CDR3 DNA follows: TGTGCCAGCAGTTGGAGGACGGCCTATAGCAATCAGCCCCAGCATTTT. Translation gives CASSWRTAYSNQPQHF.

The chain employs TRBV5-1 and TRBJ2-5; 7 nucleotides align to TRBD2. The V and J ends lost 2 bases and 5 bases, in that order; junction bases with no gene match: 9. This CDR3 region has 15 residues. Germline values: CDR1 SGHRS, CDR2 YFSETQ. The CDR3 DNA reads TGCGCCAGCAGCTTTTCGGGGGGACTCGCGGAGACCCAGTACTTC. Protein sequence: CASSFSGGLAETQYF.